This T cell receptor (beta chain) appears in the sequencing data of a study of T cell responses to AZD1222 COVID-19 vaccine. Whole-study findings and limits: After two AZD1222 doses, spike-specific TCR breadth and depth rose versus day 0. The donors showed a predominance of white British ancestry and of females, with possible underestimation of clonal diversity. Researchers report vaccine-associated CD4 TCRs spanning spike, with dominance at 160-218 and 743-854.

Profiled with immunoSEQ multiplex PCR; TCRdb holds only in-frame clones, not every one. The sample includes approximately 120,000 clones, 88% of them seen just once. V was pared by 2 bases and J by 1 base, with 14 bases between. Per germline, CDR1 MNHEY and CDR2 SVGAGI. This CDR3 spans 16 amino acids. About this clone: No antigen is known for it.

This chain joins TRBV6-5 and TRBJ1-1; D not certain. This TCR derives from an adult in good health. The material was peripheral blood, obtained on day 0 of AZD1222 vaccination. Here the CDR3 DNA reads TGTGCCAGCAGTTACCCTCCGGGCAGGAGGAACACTGAAGCTTTCTTT. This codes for CASSYPPGRRNTEAFF.